Only a few counts were recorded for the clone carrying this TCR beta chain. What it recognizes is unknown. The sample originates from a study of identical twins. Findings and caveats of the study: Partly confounded zero-insertion analyses could result from invariant MAIT and iNKT cells.

Germline values: CDR1 SGHRS, CDR2 YFSETQ. CDR3 length: 16 residues. The ends were cut back, 0 bases at V and 2 bases at J, with 14 bases in the middle. TCRdb redid the calling of the 5' RACE reads with MiXCR, one entry per CDR3 protein. This sample has about 790,000 distinct CDR3 sequences, with about 20% found just once. The same specimen was also included in a second study, on T cells expressing NK-cell markers. From that report: The study found these clonotypes also leading the CD3+CD56-NKG2C+ fraction in several donors.

This chain connects TRBV5-1 to TRBJ1-2, with D possibly matching TRBD1 (5 bases). This clonotype was obtained from a woman younger than 30 in good health. The specimen was PBMCs. As DNA, the CDR3 is TGCGCCAGCAGCTTGGGGGCAGGGCGGACCAACTATGGCTACACCTTC. It codes for CASSLGAGRTNYGYTF.